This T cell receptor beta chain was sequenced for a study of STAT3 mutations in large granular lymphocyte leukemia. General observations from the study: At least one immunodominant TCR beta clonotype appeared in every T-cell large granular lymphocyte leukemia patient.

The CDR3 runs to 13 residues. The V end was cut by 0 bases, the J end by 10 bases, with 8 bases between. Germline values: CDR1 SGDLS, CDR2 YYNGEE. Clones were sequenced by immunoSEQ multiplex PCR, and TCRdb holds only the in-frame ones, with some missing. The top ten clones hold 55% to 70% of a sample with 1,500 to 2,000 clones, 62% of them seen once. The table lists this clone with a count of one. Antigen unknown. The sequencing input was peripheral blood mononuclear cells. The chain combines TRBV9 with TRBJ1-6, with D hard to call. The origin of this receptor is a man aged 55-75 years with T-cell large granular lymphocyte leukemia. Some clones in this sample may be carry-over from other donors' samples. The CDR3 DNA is TGTGCCAGCAGCGTAGAGGGAGCGTCACCCCTCCACTTT. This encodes CASSVEGASPLHF.